This T cell receptor (beta chain) is from a study of T cell clonotyping in hematopoietic cell transplantation. Measured with immunoSEQ multiplex PCR; TCRdb has only the in-frame clones, and not every one. The data hold 13,000 or so clones, with approximately 88% observed a single time. Findings and limits, study-wide: Broader posttransplant TCR repertoire diversity was predicted by graft donor and pretransplant recipient Inverse Simpson Index values.

The time point was: recipient sample about 28 days before transplant, after cytoreduction. The V and J ends lost 3 bases and 6 bases respectively, with 22 bases between them. The CDR3 is 18 residues long. Germline CDR1 and CDR2: SGHRS and YFSETQ. Notes on this clone: Its antigen remains unidentified.

Here the sequenced sample was peripheral blood mononuclear cells, taken before stem cell transplant. This chain uses TRBV5-1 with TRBJ1-6, with D perhaps TRBD1 (6 bases). The receptor comes from a man between 60 and 75 years old with acute myeloid leukemia. Some clones in this sample may be carry-over from other donors' samples. CDR3 region: CASSYHNRVIEANSPLHF. DNA of the CDR3: TGCGCCAGCAGCTACCACAACAGGGTGATTGAGGCTAATTCACCCCTCCACTTT.